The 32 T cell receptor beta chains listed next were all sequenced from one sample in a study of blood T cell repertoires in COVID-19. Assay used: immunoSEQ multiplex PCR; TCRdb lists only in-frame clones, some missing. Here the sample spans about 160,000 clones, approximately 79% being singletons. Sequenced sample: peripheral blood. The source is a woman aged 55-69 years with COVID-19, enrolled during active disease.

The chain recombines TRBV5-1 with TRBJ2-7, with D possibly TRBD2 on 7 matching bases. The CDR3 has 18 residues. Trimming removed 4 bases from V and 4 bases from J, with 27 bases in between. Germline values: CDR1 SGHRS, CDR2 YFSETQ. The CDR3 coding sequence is TGCGCCAGCAGCCTCGGTGGGGGCGGCGGCGGGAGTAAATACGAGCAGTACTTC. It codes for CASSLGGGGGGSKYEQYF.

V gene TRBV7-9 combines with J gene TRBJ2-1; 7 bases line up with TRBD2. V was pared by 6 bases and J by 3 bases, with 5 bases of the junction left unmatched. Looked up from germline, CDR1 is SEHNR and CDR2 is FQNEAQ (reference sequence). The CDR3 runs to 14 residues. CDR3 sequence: CASRSGGGYNEQFF. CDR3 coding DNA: TGTGCCAGCAGGTCTGGCGGGGGCTACAATGAGCAGTTCTTC.

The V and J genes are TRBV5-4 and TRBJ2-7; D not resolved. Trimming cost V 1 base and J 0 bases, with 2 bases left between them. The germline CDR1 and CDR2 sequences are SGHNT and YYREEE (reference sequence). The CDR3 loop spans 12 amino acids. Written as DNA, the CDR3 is TGTGCCAGCAGCTTGTACTCCTACGAGCAGTACTTC. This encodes CASSLYSYEQYF.

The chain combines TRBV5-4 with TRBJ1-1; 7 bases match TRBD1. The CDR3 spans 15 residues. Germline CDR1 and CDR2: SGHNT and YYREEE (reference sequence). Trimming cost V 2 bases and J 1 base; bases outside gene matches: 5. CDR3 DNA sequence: TGTGCCAGCAGCTTCGGACAGGCCAGGAACACTGAAGCTTTCTTT. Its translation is CASSFGQARNTEAFF.

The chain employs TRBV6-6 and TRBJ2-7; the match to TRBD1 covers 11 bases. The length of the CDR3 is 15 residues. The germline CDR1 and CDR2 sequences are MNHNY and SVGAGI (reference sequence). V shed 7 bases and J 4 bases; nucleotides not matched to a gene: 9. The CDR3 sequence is CASIAGQGAVYEQYV. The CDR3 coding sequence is TGTGCCAGCATCGCCGGACAGGGGGCGGTTTACGAGCAGTACGTC.

The CDR3 loop is CARSFNRTGSVVAQYF. The CDR3 nucleotides read TGTGCCAGAAGCTTTAATAGGACAGGGTCCGTGGTGGCCCAGTACTTC. The rearrangement uses TRBV5-3 and TRBJ2-5; 8 bases line up with TRBD1. TRBV5-3 is known as an ORF, though its function is uncertain. The V gene end was trimmed by 2 bases and the J gene end by 9 bases; junction bases not matched to a gene: 15. The CDR3 sequence is 16 residues long.

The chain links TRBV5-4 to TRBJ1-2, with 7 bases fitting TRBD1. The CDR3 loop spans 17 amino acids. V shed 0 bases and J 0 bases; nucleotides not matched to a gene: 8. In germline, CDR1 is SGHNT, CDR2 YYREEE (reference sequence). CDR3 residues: CASSLAGQAEANYGYTF. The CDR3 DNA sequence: TGTGCCAGCAGCTTGGCCGGACAGGCGGAAGCTAACTATGGCTACACCTTC.

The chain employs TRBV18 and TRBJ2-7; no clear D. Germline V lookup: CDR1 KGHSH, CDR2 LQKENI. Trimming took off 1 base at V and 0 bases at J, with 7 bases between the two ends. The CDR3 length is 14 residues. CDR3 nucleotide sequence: TGTGCCAGCTCACCACGAGGCAGCTCCTACGAGCAGTACGTC. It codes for CASSPRGSSYEQYV.

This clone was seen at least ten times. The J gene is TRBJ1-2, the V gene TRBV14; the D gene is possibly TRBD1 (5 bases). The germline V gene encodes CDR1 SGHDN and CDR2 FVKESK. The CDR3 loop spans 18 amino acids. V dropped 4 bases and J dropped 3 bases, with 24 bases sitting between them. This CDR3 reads CASSPASMGQGRYYGYTF. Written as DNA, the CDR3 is TGTGCCAGCAGCCCCGCAAGTATGGGGCAGGGAAGGTACTATGGCTACACCTTC.

CDR3 sequence: CASSQEGQEISEQYF. CDR3 sequence (DNA): TGTGCCAGCAGCCAAGAGGGACAGGAAATTTCGGAGCAGTACTTC. This chain links TRBV9 with TRBJ2-7; 8 bases match TRBD1. This CDR3 spans 15 amino acids. With 4 bases clipped from V and 7 bases from J, the junction kept 13 bases outside the gene matches. Germline values: CDR1 SGDLS, CDR2 YYNGEE.

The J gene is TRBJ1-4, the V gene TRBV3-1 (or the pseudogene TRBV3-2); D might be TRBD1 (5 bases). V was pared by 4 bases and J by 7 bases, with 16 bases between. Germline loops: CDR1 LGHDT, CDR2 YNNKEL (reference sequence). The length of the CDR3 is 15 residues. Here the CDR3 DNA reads TGTGCCAGCAGCCGCCCGGGGGTATTAAGTGAAAAACTGTTTTTT. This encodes CASSRPGVLSEKLFF.

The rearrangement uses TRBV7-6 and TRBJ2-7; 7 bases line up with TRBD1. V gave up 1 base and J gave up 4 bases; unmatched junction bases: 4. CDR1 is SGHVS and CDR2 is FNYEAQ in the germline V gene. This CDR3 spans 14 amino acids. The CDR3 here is CASSLGAQGYEQYV. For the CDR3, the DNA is TGTGCCAGCAGCTTAGGGGCACAGGGGTACGAGCAGTACGTC.

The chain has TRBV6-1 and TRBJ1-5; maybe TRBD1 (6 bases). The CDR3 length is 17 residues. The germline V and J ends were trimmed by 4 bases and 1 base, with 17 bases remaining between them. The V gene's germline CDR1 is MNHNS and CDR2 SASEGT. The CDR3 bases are TGTGCCAGCAGTGTGCCGACAGGCCAAGGGAGCAATCAGCCCCAGCATTTT. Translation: CASSVPTGQGSNQPQHF.

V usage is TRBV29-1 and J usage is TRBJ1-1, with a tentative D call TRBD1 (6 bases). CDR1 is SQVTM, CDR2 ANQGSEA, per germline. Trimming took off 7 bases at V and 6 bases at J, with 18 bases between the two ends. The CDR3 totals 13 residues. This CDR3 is CSAYRVPNSEAFF. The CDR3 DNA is TGCAGCGCCTACAGGGTCCCAAACTCTGAAGCTTTCTTT. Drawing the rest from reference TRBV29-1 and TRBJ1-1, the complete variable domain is SAVISQKPSRDICQRGTSLTIQCQVDSQVTMMFWYRQQPGQSLTLIATANQGSEATYESGFVIDKFPISRPNLTFSTLTVSNMSPEDSSIYLCSAYRVPNSEAFFGQGTRLTVV.

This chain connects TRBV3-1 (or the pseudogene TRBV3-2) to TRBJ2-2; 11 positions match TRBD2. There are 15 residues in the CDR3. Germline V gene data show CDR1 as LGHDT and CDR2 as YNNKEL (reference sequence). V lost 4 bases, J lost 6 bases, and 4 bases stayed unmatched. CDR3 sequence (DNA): TGTGCCAGCAGCCTCACTAGCGGGGGTCCCGGGGAGCTGTTTTTT. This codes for CASSLTSGGPGELFF.

The CDR3, as DNA: TGTGCCAGCAGCGTAGAAAGCGGGGGGGTACCAGATACGCAGTATTTT. This codes for CASSVESGGVPDTQYF. The chain has TRBV9 and TRBJ2-3; 10 nucleotides agree with TRBD2. Germline V gene lookup returns CDR1 SGDLS and CDR2 YYNGEE. V shed 0 bases and J 4 bases; nucleotides not matched to a gene: 5. The CDR3 loop spans 16 amino acids.

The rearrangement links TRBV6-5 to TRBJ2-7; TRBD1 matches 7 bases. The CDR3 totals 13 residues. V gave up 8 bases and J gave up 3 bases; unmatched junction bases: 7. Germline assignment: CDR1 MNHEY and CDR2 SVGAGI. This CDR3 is CASAVRDSYEQYF. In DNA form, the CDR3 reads TGTGCCAGCGCCGTCCGGGACAGCTACGAGCAGTACTTC.

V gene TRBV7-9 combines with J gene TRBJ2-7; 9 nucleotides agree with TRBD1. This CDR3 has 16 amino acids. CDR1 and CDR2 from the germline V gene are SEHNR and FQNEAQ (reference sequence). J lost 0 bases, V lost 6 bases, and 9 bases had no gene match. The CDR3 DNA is TGTGCCAGCAGTCAAACCGGGACAGGGCACTCCTACGAGCAGTACTTC. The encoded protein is CASSQTGTGHSYEQYF.

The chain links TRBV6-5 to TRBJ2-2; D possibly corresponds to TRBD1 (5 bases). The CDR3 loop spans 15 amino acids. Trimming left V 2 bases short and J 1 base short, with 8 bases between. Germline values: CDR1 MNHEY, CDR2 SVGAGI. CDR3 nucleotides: TGTGCCAGCAGTTACGACAGACAGAACACCGGGGAGCTGTTTTTT. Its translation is CASSYDRQNTGELFF.

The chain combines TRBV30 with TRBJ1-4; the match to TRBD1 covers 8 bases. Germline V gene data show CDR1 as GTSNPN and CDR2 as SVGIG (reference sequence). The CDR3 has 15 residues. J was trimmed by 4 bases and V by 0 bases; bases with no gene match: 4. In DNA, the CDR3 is TGTGCCTGGAGTGTAGAGACAGGGGTTAATGAAAAACTGTTTTTT. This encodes CAWSVETGVNEKLFF.

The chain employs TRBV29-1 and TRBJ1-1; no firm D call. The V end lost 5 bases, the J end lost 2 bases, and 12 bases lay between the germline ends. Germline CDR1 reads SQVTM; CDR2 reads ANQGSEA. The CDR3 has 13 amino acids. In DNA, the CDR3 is TGCAGCGTTAACCATCAGGAAAACACTGAAGCTTTCTTT. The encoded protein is CSVNHQENTEAFF.

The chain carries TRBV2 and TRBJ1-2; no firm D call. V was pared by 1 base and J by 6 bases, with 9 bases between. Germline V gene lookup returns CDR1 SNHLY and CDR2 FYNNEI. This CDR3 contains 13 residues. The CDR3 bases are TGTGCCAGCAGTGAAGGACGCGACAATGGCTACACCTTC. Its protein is CASSEGRDNGYTF.

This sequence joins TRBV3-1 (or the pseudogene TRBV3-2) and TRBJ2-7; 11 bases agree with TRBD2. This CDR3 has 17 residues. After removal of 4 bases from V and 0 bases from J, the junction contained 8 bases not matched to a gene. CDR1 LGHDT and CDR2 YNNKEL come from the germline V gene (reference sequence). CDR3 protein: CASSLRLAGMLSYEQYF. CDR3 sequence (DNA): TGTGCCAGCAGCCTGAGACTAGCGGGGATGCTCTCCTACGAGCAGTACTTC.

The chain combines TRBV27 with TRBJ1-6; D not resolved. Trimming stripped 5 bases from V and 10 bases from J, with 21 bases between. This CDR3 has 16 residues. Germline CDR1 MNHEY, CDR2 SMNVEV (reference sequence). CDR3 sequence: CASSPNFPGGNSPLHF. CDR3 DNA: TGTGCCAGCAGTCCCAACTTCCCCGGCGGGAACTCACCCCTCCACTTT.

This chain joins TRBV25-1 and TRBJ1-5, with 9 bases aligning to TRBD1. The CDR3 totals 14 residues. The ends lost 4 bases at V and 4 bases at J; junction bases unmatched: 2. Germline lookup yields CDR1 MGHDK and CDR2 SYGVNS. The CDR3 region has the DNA TGTGCCAGCAGTGCTGGGACAGGGAATCAGCCCCAGCATTTT. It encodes CASSAGTGNQPQHF. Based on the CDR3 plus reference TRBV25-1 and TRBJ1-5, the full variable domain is EADIYQTPRYLVIGTGKKITLECSQTMGHDKMYWYQQDPGMELHLIHYSYGVNSTEKGDLSSESTVSRIRTEHFPLTLESARPSHTSQYLCASSAGTGNQPQHFGDGTRLSIL.

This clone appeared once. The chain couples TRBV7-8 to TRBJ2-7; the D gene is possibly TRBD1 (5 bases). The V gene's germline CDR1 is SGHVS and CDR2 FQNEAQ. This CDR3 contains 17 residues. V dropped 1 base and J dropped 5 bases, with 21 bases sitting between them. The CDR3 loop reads CASSLVSVRTPSNEQYV. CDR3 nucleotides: TGTGCCAGCAGCTTAGTCTCGGTACGGACACCGTCTAACGAGCAGTACGTC.

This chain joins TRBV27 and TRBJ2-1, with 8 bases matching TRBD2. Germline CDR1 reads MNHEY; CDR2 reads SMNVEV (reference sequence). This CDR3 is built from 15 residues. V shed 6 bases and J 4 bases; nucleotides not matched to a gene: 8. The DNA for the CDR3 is TGTGCCAGCAGCATCGCTAGCGGGCAGTACAATGAGCAGTTCTTC. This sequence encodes CASSIASGQYNEQFF.

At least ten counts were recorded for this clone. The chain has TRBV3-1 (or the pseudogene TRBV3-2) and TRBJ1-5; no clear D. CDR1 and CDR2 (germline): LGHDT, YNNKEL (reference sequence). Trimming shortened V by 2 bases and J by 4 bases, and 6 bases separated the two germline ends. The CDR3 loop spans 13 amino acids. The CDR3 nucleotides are TGTGCCAGCAGCCAACGCGTTAATCAGCCCCAGCATTTT. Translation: CASSQRVNQPQHF.

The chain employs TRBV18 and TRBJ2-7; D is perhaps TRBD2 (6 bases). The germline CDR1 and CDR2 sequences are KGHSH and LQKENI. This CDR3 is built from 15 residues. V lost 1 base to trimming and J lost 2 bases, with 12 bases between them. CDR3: CASSPRREATYEQYF. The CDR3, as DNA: TGTGCCAGCTCACCACGAAGGGAGGCAACCTACGAGCAGTACTTC.

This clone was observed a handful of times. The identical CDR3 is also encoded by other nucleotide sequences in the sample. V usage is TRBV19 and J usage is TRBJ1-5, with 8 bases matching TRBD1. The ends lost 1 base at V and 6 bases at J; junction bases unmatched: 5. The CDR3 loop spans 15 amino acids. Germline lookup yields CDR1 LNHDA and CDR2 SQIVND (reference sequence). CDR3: CASSIGQGAGQPQHF. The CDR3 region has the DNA TGTGCCAGTAGTATAGGGCAGGGGGCGGGTCAGCCCCAGCATTTT.

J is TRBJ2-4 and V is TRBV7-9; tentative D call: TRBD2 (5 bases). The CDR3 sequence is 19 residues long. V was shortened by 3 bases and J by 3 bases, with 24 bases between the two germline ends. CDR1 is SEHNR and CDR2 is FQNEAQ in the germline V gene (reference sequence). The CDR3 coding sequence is TGTGCCAGCAGCTTTTGGGTCCGGACGGATATCGGGAACAAAAACATTCAGTACTTC. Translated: CASSFWVRTDIGNKNIQYF. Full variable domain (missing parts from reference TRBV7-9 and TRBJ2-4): DTGVSQNPRHKITKRGQNVTFRCDPISEHNRLYWYRQTLGQGPEFLTYFQNEAQLEKSRLLSDRFSAERPKGSFSTLEIQRTEQGDSAMYLCASSFWVRTDIGNKNIQYFGAGTRLSVL.

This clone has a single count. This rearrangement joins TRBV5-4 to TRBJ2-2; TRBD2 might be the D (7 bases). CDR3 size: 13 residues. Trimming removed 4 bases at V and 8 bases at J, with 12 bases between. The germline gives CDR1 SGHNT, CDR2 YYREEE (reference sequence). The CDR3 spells CASSPGGRGELFF. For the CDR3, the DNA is TGTGCCAGCAGCCCCGGGGGGCGTGGGGAGCTGTTTTTT. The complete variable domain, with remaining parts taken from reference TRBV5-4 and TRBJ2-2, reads ETGVTQSPTHLIKTRGQQVTLRCSSQSGHNTVSWYQQALGQGPQFIFQYYREEENGRGNFPPRFSGLQFPNYSSELNVNALELDDSALYLCASSPGGRGELFFGEGSRLTVL.